Shown below are 17 T cell receptor beta chains from a single sample sequenced in a study of T cell responses to AZD1222 COVID-19 vaccine. Clones were sequenced by immunoSEQ multiplex PCR, and TCRdb holds only the in-frame ones, with some missing. Of around 99,000 clones listed, approximately 86% are singletons. This sample comprised peripheral blood, obtained on day 0 of AZD1222 vaccination. The origin of the receptors is an adult in good health.

The rearrangement uses TRBV6-4 and TRBJ2-1, with 12 bases matching TRBD2. CDR3 length equals 16 residues. V dropped 1 base and J dropped 3; count of bases not matched to a gene: 1. Germline assignment: CDR1 MRHNA and CDR2 SNTAGT. The CDR3 loop reads CASSDWTSGDYNEQFF. The CDR3 nucleotides read TGTGCCAGCAGTGACTGGACTAGCGGGGACTACAATGAGCAGTTCTTC.

The chain has TRBV6-1 and TRBJ2-7, with 11 positions matching TRBD2. The trim removed 0 bases at V and 1 base at J, leaving 8 bases unmatched. The V gene's germline CDR1 is MNHNS and CDR2 SASEGT. The CDR3 runs 18 residues. This chain's CDR3 is CASSEALGLAGASYEQYF. CDR3 DNA: TGTGCCAGCAGTGAAGCGCTCGGACTAGCGGGCGCTTCCTACGAGCAGTACTTC.

The chain is built from TRBV15 and TRBJ2-1; 8 bases map to TRBD2. J was trimmed by 4 bases and V by 0 bases; bases with no gene match: 2. The CDR3 runs to 15 residues. CDR1 is LNHNV and CDR2 is YYDKDF in the germline V gene (reference sequence). The CDR3 sequence: CATSRDRGGYNEQFF. DNA for the CDR3: TGTGCCACCAGCAGAGATCGGGGGGGGTACAATGAGCAGTTCTTC.

As DNA, the CDR3 is TGCGCCAGCAGCCAAGAGGTAGCGGACTCCATTCCAGGGTACGAGCAGTACTTC. Its protein is CASSQEVADSIPGYEQYF. The chain couples TRBV4-3 to TRBJ2-7; D is perhaps TRBD2 (6 bases). CDR3 length: 18 amino acids. The germline gives CDR1 LGHNA, CDR2 YSLEER. V was clipped by 0 bases and J by 4 bases, with 22 bases between them.

The rearrangement joins TRBV7-2 to TRBJ1-6; possibly TRBD1 for D (5 bases). This CDR3 spans 17 amino acids. V shed 5 bases and J shed 0 bases, with 14 bases lying between them. CDR1 and CDR2 from the germline V gene are SGHTA and FQGNSA. The CDR3 DNA is TGTGCCAGCAGCCCTAAGGGGACGAGCTCCTATAATTCACCCCTCCACTTT. This codes for CASSPKGTSSYNSPLHF.

The CDR3 nucleotides read TGCGCCAGCAGCCAAGCCGGGGGCGCCTATGGCTACACCTTC. Translating gives CASSQAGGAYGYTF. This sequence joins TRBV4-3 and TRBJ1-2, with a weak D call TRBD1 (6 bases). Germline V CDR1 and CDR2: LGHNA, YSLEER. Trimming removed 1 base at V and 4 bases at J, with 10 bases between. CDR3 size: 14 residues.

The V call is TRBV19, the J call TRBJ2-5, with D possibly TRBD2 on 6 matching bases. In germline, CDR1 is LNHDA, CDR2 SQIVND (reference sequence). The V and J ends lost 5 bases and 2 bases respectively, with 9 bases between them. The CDR3 is made up of 13 amino acids. The CDR3 nucleotides are TGTGCCAGTAGTTTCGGACTACAAGAGACCCAGTACTTC. Its protein product is CASSFGLQETQYF.

The rearrangement joins TRBV7-9 to TRBJ2-1; no definite D call. V was pared by 3 bases and J by 7 bases, with 4 bases between. Germline V gene sequence: CDR1 SEHNR, CDR2 FQNEAQ (reference sequence). The CDR3 contains 11 residues. The CDR3 loop is CASSFSNEQFF. CDR3 in DNA: TGTGCCAGCAGCTTTAGTAATGAGCAGTTCTTC.

This clone was detected only once. This chain connects TRBV13 to TRBJ1-4, with no clear D. Trimming cost V 0 bases and J 1 base, with 9 bases left between them. Germline assignment: CDR1 PRHDT and CDR2 FYEKMQ (reference sequence). This CDR3 comprises 16 residues. The CDR3 protein is CASSLGPGVTNEKLFF. CDR3 sequence (DNA): TGTGCCAGCAGCTTAGGCCCGGGAGTAACTAATGAAAAACTGTTTTTT.

The chain uses TRBV19 and TRBJ1-5; TRBD1 aligns across 7 bases. There are 16 residues in the CDR3. Trimming cost V 5 bases and J 2 bases; bases outside gene matches: 9. Germline loops: CDR1 LNHDA, CDR2 SQIVND (reference sequence). The CDR3 DNA is TGTGCCAGTAGTGCTACCGGGACAGTCGGCAATCAGCCCCAGCATTTT. Its protein product is CASSATGTVGNQPQHF. Drawing the rest from reference TRBV19 and TRBJ1-5, the complete variable domain is DGGITQSPKYLFRKEGQNVTLSCEQNLNHDAMYWYRQDPGQGLRLIYYSQIVNDFQKGDIAEGYSVSREKKESFPLTVTSAQKNPTAFYLCASSATGTVGNQPQHFGDGTRLSIL.

The V call is TRBV27, the J call TRBJ1-2, with 8 bases fitting TRBD1. The V gene end was trimmed by 4 bases and the J gene end by 1 base; junction bases not matched to a gene: 5. Germline loops: CDR1 MNHEY, CDR2 SMNVEV (reference sequence). The CDR3 loop spans 15 amino acids. CDR3 residues: CASSSGTGLNYGYTF. CDR3 DNA sequence: TGTGCCAGCAGTTCCGGGACAGGCCTTAACTATGGCTACACCTTC.

The chain links TRBV19 to TRBJ1-5; D not resolved. CDR3 length equals 13 residues. Per the germline V gene, CDR1 is LNHDA and CDR2 is SQIVND (reference sequence). Trimming shortened V by 3 bases and J by 5 bases, and 8 bases separated the two germline ends. CDR3 in DNA: TGTGCCAGTAGTATCAATAAGGATCAGCCCCAGCATTTT. Translating gives CASSINKDQPQHF.

The chain couples TRBV18 to TRBJ2-2, with D possibly being TRBD1 (6 bases). The germline V gene encodes CDR1 KGHSH and CDR2 LQKENI. Deletions cut 3 bases from V and 3 bases from J, with 8 bases between. This CDR3 has 14 amino acids. CDR3 region: CASSPGTHTGELFF. The CDR3 DNA is TGTGCCAGCTCACCGGGGACACACACCGGGGAGCTGTTTTTT.

This chain links TRBV4-3 with TRBJ2-7; 9 nucleotides line up with TRBD1. The CDR3 is 14 amino acids. The germline V gene has CDR1 LGHNA and CDR2 YSLEER. The trim removed 1 base at V and 5 bases at J, leaving 3 bases unmatched. CDR3 amino acids: CASSQGDRAHEQYF. The CDR3, as DNA: TGCGCCAGCAGCCAAGGGGACAGGGCGCACGAGCAGTACTTC.

The chain employs TRBV19 and TRBJ2-7, with 11 bases lining up with TRBD2. CDR3 length equals 17 residues. The germline CDR1 and CDR2 sequences are LNHDA and SQIVND (reference sequence). V dropped 4 bases and J dropped 0; count of bases not matched to a gene: 8. CDR3 nucleotides: TGTGCCAGTAGTAAGGGACTAGCGGTTTTAACCTCCTACGAGCAGTACTTC. Translated: CASSKGLAVLTSYEQYF.

This clone is a singleton in its sample. The chain joins TRBV21-1 to TRBJ1-1. TRBV21-1 represents a pseudogene. The CDR3 consists of 12 residues. CDR3 bases: TGTGCCAGCATCGGGGGGTACACTGAAGCTTTCTTT. This encodes CASIGGYTEAFF.

V is TRBV5-1 and J is TRBJ2-6; D remains ambiguous. This CDR3 spans 17 amino acids. Germline V gene sequence: CDR1 SGHRS, CDR2 YFSETQ. The ends were cut back, 0 bases at V and 0 bases at J, with 10 bases in the middle. CDR3 sequence (DNA): TGCGCCAGCAGCTTGGATGCCTTGGGCTCTGGGGCCAACGTCCTGACTTTC. Its protein is CASSLDALGSGANVLTF.